These 15 T cell receptor beta chains came from one sample sequenced in a study of T cells after posttransplantation cyclophosphamide. Some clones are missing from TCRdb's copy, which holds only in-frame ones; the method was immunoSEQ multiplex PCR. The sample includes 6,500 to 8,000 clones, more than 60% of them seen just once. The sequenced sample was memory CD4+ T cells sorted from blood. The source of these receptors is a woman between 50 and 59 years old in good health and a related stem cell transplant donor.

The chain is built from TRBV21-1 and TRBJ1-2; TRBD1 was called by the table and not checked on the DNA. TRBV21-1 is a recognized pseudogene. This CDR3 is built from 15 residues. In nucleotides, the CDR3 is TGTGCCAGCAGCAATCGGACAGAACCTAACTATGGCTACACCTTC. Its translation: CASSNRTEPNYGYTF.

The chain employs TRBV6-5 and TRBJ2-7; a possible D gene is TRBD2 (6 bases). The CDR3 contains 14 residues. Germline CDR1 is MNHEY and CDR2 is SVGAGI. V shed 8 bases and J shed 6 bases, with 20 bases lying between them. The CDR3 protein is CASQRDFNPTEQYF. In DNA form, the CDR3 reads TGTGCCAGCCAACGGGACTTCAACCCCACCGAGCAGTACTTC.

By frequency in the sample, this clone is hyperexpanded (1% or more). The sample holds other DNA sequences that translate to the same CDR3. V and J are TRBV6-5 and TRBJ2-2; D unclear. The CDR3 has 13 residues. V lost 6 bases to trimming and J lost 7 bases, with 12 bases between them. Looked up from germline, CDR1 is MNHEY and CDR2 is SVGAGI. CDR3: CASSLLGIGELFF. The CDR3 nucleotides read TGTGCCAGCAGCCTTCTAGGAATCGGGGAGCTGTTTTTT.

The chain employs TRBV4-2 and TRBJ1-2, with D unclear. Germline V gene lookup returns CDR1 LGHNA and CDR2 YNFKEQ. CDR3 size: 16 residues. The germline V and J ends were trimmed by 0 bases and 5 bases, with 16 bases remaining between them. CDR3 sequence (DNA): TGTGCCAGCAGCCAAGAAGTGTTGGCACGGACTTATGGCTACACCTTC. This encodes CASSQEVLARTYGYTF.

This chain connects TRBV2 to TRBJ2-1; 7 bases map to TRBD1. J lost 8 bases, V lost 8 bases, and 3 bases had no gene match. Germline V CDR1 and CDR2: SNHLY, FYNNEI. This CDR3 has 11 amino acids. The CDR3 loop reads CASGDRYEQFF. CDR3 nucleotide sequence: TGTGCCAGCGGGGACAGATATGAGCAGTTCTTC.

For the CDR3, the DNA is TGTGCCAGCAGCTATTTGGGGGCGGGTCTCGAGCAGTACTTC. Its translation is CASSYLGAGLEQYF. J is TRBJ2-7 and V is TRBV14, with D possibly being TRBD1 (6 bases). Germline values: CDR1 SGHDN, CDR2 FVKESK. This CDR3 has 14 amino acids. V lost 5 bases to trimming and J lost 6 bases, with 17 bases between them.

The J gene is TRBJ2-7, the V gene TRBV5-8; 8 bases align to TRBD1. The CDR3 is 14 residues long. The J segment lost 3 bases and the V segment lost 5 bases, leaving 7 bases of the junction unmatched. Germline V gives CDR1 SGHTS, CDR2 YDEGEE. The CDR3 is CASRRSGQGYEQYF. In DNA form, the CDR3 reads TGTGCCAGCAGGAGGAGTGGACAGGGCTACGAGCAGTACTTC. The entire variable domain, with the rest obtained from reference TRBV5-8 and TRBJ2-7, is as follows: EAGVTQSPTHLIKTRGQQATLRCSPISGHTSVYWYQQALGLGLQFLLWYDEGEERNRGNFPPRFSGRQFPNYSSELNVNALELEDSALYLCASRRSGQGYEQYFGPGTRLTVT.

The V gene is TRBV27, the J gene TRBJ2-5; tentatively, D is TRBD2 (6 bases). Judging by the DNA end, TRBJ2-7 fits better; the J call may be wrong. Looked up from germline, CDR1 is MNHEY and CDR2 is SMNVEV (reference sequence). The CDR3 extends over 15 amino acids. CDR3 bases: TGTGCCAGCACCCTACTAGCCGGAGGTCCGAACGAGCAGTACTTC. Its translation: CASTLLAGGPNEQYF.

This clone was detected only a few times. This chain connects TRBV7-2 to TRBJ2-1; 7 bases line up with TRBD1. The V and J ends lost 5 bases and 4 bases, in that order; junction bases with no gene match: 11. Germline V gene sequence: CDR1 SGHTA, CDR2 FQGNSA. CDR3 length equals 16 residues. The CDR3 bases are TGTGCCAGCAGCACCTACAGGGGAGAAGCGTACAATGAGCAGTTCTTC. This encodes CASSTYRGEAYNEQFF.

V gene TRBV6-1 combines with J gene TRBJ1-2, with a tentative D call TRBD1 (6 bases). The CDR3 is made up of 15 amino acids. Trimming stripped 4 bases from V and 5 bases from J, with 17 bases between. The germline V gene encodes CDR1 MNHNS and CDR2 SASEGT. CDR3 sequence: CASSALMKGGYGYTF. The DNA for the CDR3 is TGTGCCAGCAGTGCACTAATGAAGGGGGGGTATGGCTACACCTTC.

The chain combines TRBV10-3 with TRBJ2-3; 11 positions match TRBD2. J was trimmed by 0 bases and V by 6 bases; bases with no gene match: 8. The CDR3 covers 17 residues. CDR1 and CDR2 (germline): ENHRY, SYGVKD. The CDR3 loop reads CAIRGSTSGASTDTQYF. DNA for the CDR3: TGTGCCATCAGAGGTTCGACTAGCGGGGCTAGCACAGATACGCAGTATTTT.

This clone was seen only a few times. One end of the junction varies from germline; a read error may be responsible. This chain uses TRBV7-3 with TRBJ1-3, with no clear D. Germline-derived CDR1 and CDR2 are SGHTA and FQGTGA. The CDR3 consists of 16 residues. The CDR3 region has the DNA TGTGCCAGCAGTTTAACGGGAGGCAACTCTGGAAACACCATATATTTT. It is translated as CASSLTGGNSGNTIYF.

By frequency in the sample, this clone is medium-sized (0.01 to 0.1%). The rearrangement joins TRBV7-9 to TRBJ1-2; D ambiguous. Trimming stripped 3 bases from V and 4 bases from J, with 9 bases between. The CDR3 length is 13 residues. In germline, CDR1 is SEHNR, CDR2 FQNEAQ (reference sequence). CDR3: CASSFGETYGYTF. DNA for the CDR3: TGTGCCAGCAGCTTTGGGGAGACCTATGGCTACACCTTC.

The chain recombines TRBV18 with TRBJ1-2, with 10 bases matching TRBD1. CDR3 size: 15 residues. V dropped 5 bases and J dropped 6; count of bases not matched to a gene: 9. CDR1 is KGHSH and CDR2 is LQKENI in the germline V gene. The CDR3 DNA reads as TGTGCCAGCTCATCTCCCGACAGGGGGCTGAATGGCTACACCTTC. It is translated as CASSSPDRGLNGYTF.

This clone was detected only a few times. The V and J genes are TRBV9 and TRBJ2-3; 7 bases map to TRBD2. V was pared by 1 base and J by 4 bases, with 6 bases of the junction left unmatched. CDR1 and CDR2 from the germline V gene are SGDLS and YYNGEE. The CDR3 sequence is 15 residues long. The CDR3 loop is CASSVNPGGSDTQYF. The CDR3 bases are TGTGCCAGCAGCGTAAATCCGGGAGGCTCAGATACGCAGTATTTT. Drawing the rest from reference TRBV9 and TRBJ2-3, the complete variable domain is DSGVTQTPKHLITATGQRVTLRCSPRSGDLSVYWYQQSLDQGLQFLIQYYNGEERAKGNILERFSAQQFPDLHSELNLSSLELGDSALYFCASSVNPGGSDTQYFGPGTRLTVL.